This passage covers 21 T cell receptor beta chains from one sample sequenced in a study of CD8 T cells in Susac syndrome (dated by TCRdb to between 2018 and 2021). The library was generated by the immunoSEQ multiplex PCR assay. RNA was extracted using the RNeasy kit, and roughly 0.5 to 1 microgram was reverse transcribed with random hexamers. TCRdb's own reprocessing of the public reads used fastp at Q25 and MiXCR and kept productive beta chains. Entries that share a CDR3 protein sequence are merged under the most common genes and DNA. Present in this sample are hundreds of thousands of distinct CDR3 sequences, around 93% of which were seen just once. In total, the top ten clones hold less than 0.075% of the sample. The specimen sequenced was CD4+ T cells from PBMCs. These receptor sequences come from a human donor with multiple sclerosis.

The sample holds one count of this clonotype. The rearrangement links TRBV2 to TRBJ1-5, with TRBD1 matching over 7 bases. Germline CDR1 SNHLY, CDR2 FYNNEI. The CDR3 extends over 15 amino acids. The V gene end was trimmed by 6 bases and the J gene end by 3 bases; junction bases not matched to a gene: 8. CDR3 nucleotide sequence: TGTGCCAGCAGAATTGGACAGGATCTCAATCAGCCCCAGCATTTT. This codes for CASRIGQDLNQPQHF.

The CDR3, as DNA: TGTGCCTGGAGTGTACTGAGGGACAGGGAGAACGAAAAACTGTTTTTT. Translation: CAWSVLRDRENEKLFF. The V gene is TRBV30, the J gene TRBJ1-4, with 9 bases fitting TRBD1. In germline, CDR1 is GTSNPN, CDR2 SVGIG (reference sequence). This CDR3 is built from 16 residues. V was clipped by 0 bases and J by 8 bases; unmatched bases: 10.

This chain links TRBV9 with TRBJ1-6; D might be TRBD1 (5 bases). Germline CDR1 and CDR2: SGDLS and YYNGEE. Trimming pared 0 bases from V and 4 bases from J, leaving 14 bases between. CDR3 size: 17 residues. CDR3 in amino acids: CASSVDQRGSYNSPLHF. The CDR3 DNA is TGTGCCAGCAGCGTAGATCAGCGGGGGTCGTATAATTCACCCCTCCACTTT.

The J gene is TRBJ1-1, the V gene TRBV7-9; D is undetermined. V was shortened by 2 bases and J by 1 base, with 8 bases between the two germline ends. The CDR3 totals 14 residues. The germline V gene encodes CDR1 SEHNR and CDR2 FQNEAQ (reference sequence). CDR3 amino acids: CASSLSQQNTEAFF. The CDR3 DNA sequence: TGTGCCAGCAGCTTATCACAGCAGAACACTGAAGCTTTCTTT.

The chain joins TRBV30 to TRBJ1-5, with unresolved D. Deletions cut 0 bases from V and 5 bases from J, with 8 bases between. Germline V gene data show CDR1 as GTSNPN and CDR2 as SVGIG (reference sequence). The CDR3 is 13 amino acids. The CDR3 DNA reads as TGTGCCTGGAGTGTCAAGGGAGATCAGCCCCAGCATTTT. This translates into CAWSVKGDQPQHF.

The chain carries TRBV18 and TRBJ2-5; D might be TRBD2 (6 bases). There are 15 residues in the CDR3. Trimming removed 6 bases at V and 2 bases at J, with 16 bases between. Germline-derived CDR1 and CDR2 are KGHSH and LQKENI. This CDR3 is CASSTEGLSQETQYF. CDR3 nucleotide sequence: TGTGCCAGCTCCACGGAGGGGTTGAGTCAAGAGACCCAGTACTTC.

The rearrangement joins TRBV2 to TRBJ1-1; D is unresolved. Germline loops: CDR1 SNHLY, CDR2 FYNNEI. The germline V and J ends were trimmed by 4 bases and 0 bases, with 6 bases remaining between them. This CDR3 has 13 amino acids. The CDR3 is CASSVRVNTEAFF. DNA for the CDR3: TGTGCCAGCAGTGTCAGAGTGAACACTGAAGCTTTCTTT. The full variable domain, its missing parts supplied by reference TRBV2 and TRBJ1-1, is EPEVTQTPSHQVTQMGQEVILRCVPISNHLYFYWYRQILGQKVEFLVSFYNNEISEKSEIFDDQFSVERPDGSNFTLKIRSTKLEDSAMYFCASSVRVNTEAFFGQGTRLTVV.

The gene calls are TRBV15 and TRBJ2-7; TRBD1 matches 8 bases. CDR1 LNHNV and CDR2 YYDKDF come from the germline V gene (reference sequence). There are 15 residues in the CDR3. V lost 0 bases to trimming and J lost 4 bases; unmatched junction nucleotides: 5. CDR3 sequence reads: CATSREQGGSYEQYF. The CDR3 DNA reads TGTGCCACCAGCAGAGAACAGGGGGGAAGTTACGAGCAGTACTTC.

The V and J genes are TRBV3-1 and TRBJ1-1, with D unclear. V shed 8 bases and J shed 3 bases, with 7 bases lying between them. The germline gives CDR1 LGHDT, CDR2 YNNKEL (reference sequence). This CDR3 is 11 amino acids long. The CDR3, as DNA: TGTGCCAGCGGCGGCGACACTGAAGCTTTCTTT. It encodes CASGGDTEAFF.

In its sample, this clonotype was seen once. The gene calls are TRBV6-6 and TRBJ2-7; D is possibly TRBD1 or TRBD2 (5 bases each). V was pared by 5 bases and J by 3 bases, with 17 bases between. From germline, CDR1 is MNHNY and CDR2 SVGAGI (reference sequence). This CDR3 has 15 residues. CDR3 sequence: CASSPSRDLVYEQYF. The CDR3 DNA reads as TGTGCCAGCAGTCCAAGTCGGGACCTCGTCTACGAGCAGTACTTC.

This clonotype was recorded once. The CDR3: CASSLQRASDTQYF. Written as DNA, the CDR3 is TGTGCCAGCTCACTCCAGCGGGCCTCAGATACGCAGTATTTT. V and J are TRBV18 and TRBJ2-3, with a tentative D call TRBD2 (6 bases). The germline V gene has CDR1 KGHSH and CDR2 LQKENI. This CDR3 has 14 residues. Trimming left V 4 bases short and J 4 bases short, with 12 bases between. Drawing the rest from reference TRBV18 and TRBJ2-3, the complete variable domain is NAGVMQNPRHLVRRRGQEARLRCSPMKGHSHVYWYRQLPEEGLKFMVYLQKENIIDESGMPKERFSAEFPKEGPSILRIQQVVRGDSAAYFCASSLQRASDTQYFGPGTRLTVL.

This clonotype was observed a few times. This sequence joins TRBV5-6 and TRBJ2-4, with TRBD2 matching over 10 bases. The CDR3 consists of 16 residues. Per germline, CDR1 SGHDT and CDR2 YYEEEE. Trimming at V came to 5 bases and at J to 8 bases, leaving 13 bases not matched to a gene. The CDR3 loop is CASSSTKSGGGHIQYF. CDR3 in DNA: TGTGCCAGCAGTTCTACCAAAAGCGGGGGGGGACACATTCAGTACTTC.

The chain couples TRBV24-1 to TRBJ2-5; 8 bases agree with TRBD1. Germline V lookup: CDR1 KGHDR, CDR2 SFDVKD. The CDR3 is 16 amino acids. The V and J ends lost 4 bases and 4 bases, in that order; junction bases with no gene match: 10. CDR3 protein: CATSETRAGGLETQYF. The CDR3 DNA reads as TGTGCCACCAGTGAAACGCGGGCAGGGGGCTTAGAGACCCAGTACTTC.

The V and J genes are TRBV6-1 and TRBJ2-5; D unclear. From germline, CDR1 is MNHNS and CDR2 SASEGT. Deletions cut 1 base from V and 5 bases from J, with 14 bases between. The CDR3 has 15 residues. The CDR3 sequence: CASSEGTSGRETQYF. CDR3 sequence (DNA): TGTGCCAGCAGTGAAGGGACGTCCGGCAGGGAGACCCAGTACTTC.

The chain is built from TRBV10-2 and TRBJ2-5, with 8 bases aligning to TRBD2. This CDR3 has 15 amino acids. V shed 0 bases, J shed 4 bases, and the junction held 4 bases outside the gene matches. CDR1 WSHSY and CDR2 SAAADI come from the germline V gene. The chain's CDR3 is CASSESGAGAETQYF. In DNA, the CDR3 is TGCGCCAGCAGTGAGTCGGGAGCGGGAGCAGAGACCCAGTACTTC.

The chain uses TRBV29-1 and TRBJ1-1, with 7 bases that match TRBD1. In germline, CDR1 is SQVTM, CDR2 ANQGSEA. The CDR3 is 15 amino acids. Trimming removed 0 bases from V and 4 bases from J; junction bases left unmatched: 8. The CDR3: CSVEDPSRGTTEAFF. CDR3 coding DNA: TGCAGCGTTGAAGACCCCAGCAGGGGGACCACTGAAGCTTTCTTT.

The chain links TRBV20-1 to TRBJ2-3, with TRBD2 identical over 8 bases. The CDR3 runs 14 residues. V lost 3 bases, J lost 9 bases, and 11 bases stayed unmatched. The germline gives CDR1 DFQATT, CDR2 SNEGSKA (reference sequence). CDR3 amino acids: CSASPSGGPITQYF. The DNA of the CDR3 is TGCAGTGCTAGCCCCAGCGGGGGCCCAATAACGCAGTATTTT.

CDR3 residues: CASSQNGGYANTGELFF. In DNA form, the CDR3 reads TGCGCCAGCAGCCAAAACGGAGGATACGCGAACACCGGGGAGCTGTTTTTT. The chain uses TRBV4-1 and TRBJ2-2; D is perhaps TRBD2 (5 bases). The germline gives CDR1 MGHRA, CDR2 YSYEKL. The ends were cut back, 2 bases at V and 0 bases at J, with 13 bases in the middle. CDR3 length equals 17 residues.

CDR3 DNA: TGCGCCAGCAGCTTGTTCCCGAACACTGAAGCTTTCTTT. Protein: CASSLFPNTEAFF. The rearrangement joins TRBV5-1 to TRBJ1-1; D is ambiguous. The CDR3 sequence is 13 residues long. The germline CDR1 and CDR2 sequences are SGHRS and YFSETQ. Trimming cost V 1 base and J 1 base, with 5 bases left between them.

The chain is built from TRBV6-5 and TRBJ2-7, with TRBD2 as a possible D gene (5 bases). Germline V gene lookup returns CDR1 MNHEY and CDR2 SVGAGI. V lost 4 bases and J lost 0, with 10 bases in between. The CDR3 runs 14 residues. CDR3 sequence: CASSSPGNSYEQYF. The CDR3 DNA is TGTGCCAGCAGTTCCCCGGGGAACTCCTACGAGCAGTACTTC.

The V gene is TRBV20-1, the J gene TRBJ2-1, with 11 bases that match TRBD2. Trimming took 1 base from V and 8 from J; bases not matched to a gene: 13. This CDR3 comprises 17 residues. Germline CDR1 and CDR2: DFQATT and SNEGSKA (reference sequence). The CDR3 here is CSARGLAGGLWDHEQFF. CDR3 nucleotides: TGCAGTGCTAGAGGCCTAGCGGGGGGCCTCTGGGATCATGAGCAGTTCTTC.